This entry concerns a single T cell receptor beta chain. Its specificity is not known. The data were obtained in a study of identifying expanded T cells in peripheral blood. This CDR3 comprises 15 residues. CDR1 and CDR2 from the germline V gene are SGHTA and FQGNSA. Trimming left V 3 bases short and J 2 bases short, with 12 bases between. Only in-frame clones appear in the TCRdb table, and some are missing; sequencing was by immunoSEQ multiplex PCR. The sample shows under 120,000 clones, around 89% of them seen only once. Study-level results: Across healthy donors, higher total template counts meant significantly greater approximately two-week count variance. Technical replicates showed roughly 1.2 changed clones; roughly two weeks approximately 15; four weeks 19.

Collection occurred without any documented infections or immune events in donors. The sequenced sample consisted of blood. The chain has TRBV7-2 and TRBJ2-3; D may be TRBD1 (6 bases). The sequence came from a person aged 18 to 75 in good health. The CDR3 nucleotides read TGTGCCAGCAGCTTCTATTACAGGGTCACAGATACGCAGTATTTT. As protein: CASSFYYRVTDTQYF.